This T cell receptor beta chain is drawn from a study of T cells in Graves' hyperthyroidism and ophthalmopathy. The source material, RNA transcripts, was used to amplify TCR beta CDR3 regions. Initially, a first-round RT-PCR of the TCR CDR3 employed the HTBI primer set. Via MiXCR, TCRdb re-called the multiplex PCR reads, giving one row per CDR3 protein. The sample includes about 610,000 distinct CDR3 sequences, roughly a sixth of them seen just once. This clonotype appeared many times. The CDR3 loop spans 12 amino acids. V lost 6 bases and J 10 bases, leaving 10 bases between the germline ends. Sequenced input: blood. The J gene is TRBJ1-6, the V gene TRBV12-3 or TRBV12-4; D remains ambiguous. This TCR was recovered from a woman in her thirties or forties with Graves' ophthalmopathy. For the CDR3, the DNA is TGTGCCAGCAGGCAAACAAGCTCACCCCTCCACTTT. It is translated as CASRQTSSPLHF.